This T cell receptor (beta chain) was found in a study of blood T cell repertoires in COVID-19. Study processing details: Cell counts per sample came from amplifying reference gene primers. Measured with immunoSEQ multiplex PCR; TCRdb has only the in-frame clones, and not every one. V, J and clone size reflect that table, while D and trimming were determined from the DNA. The sample carries approximately 200,000 clones, more than 80% recorded once. All enrollees were roughly 18 to 89 years old and from roughly 22 US areas. The CDR3 is made up of 15 amino acids. J was trimmed by 6 bases and V by 5 bases; bases with no gene match: 5. Germline CDR1 ENHRY, CDR2 SYGVKD. This clone was observed a single time.

The receptor comes from a man aged 30 to 45 who had recovered from COVID-19. The sequencing input was PBMCs or T cells enriched from blood (not recorded which). The genes are TRBV10-3 and TRBJ1-4, with 11 bases aligning to TRBD1. CDR3 sequence: CAISTGQGAHEKLFF. The CDR3 DNA sequence: TGTGCCATCAGTACTGGACAGGGGGCGCATGAAAAACTGTTTTTT.